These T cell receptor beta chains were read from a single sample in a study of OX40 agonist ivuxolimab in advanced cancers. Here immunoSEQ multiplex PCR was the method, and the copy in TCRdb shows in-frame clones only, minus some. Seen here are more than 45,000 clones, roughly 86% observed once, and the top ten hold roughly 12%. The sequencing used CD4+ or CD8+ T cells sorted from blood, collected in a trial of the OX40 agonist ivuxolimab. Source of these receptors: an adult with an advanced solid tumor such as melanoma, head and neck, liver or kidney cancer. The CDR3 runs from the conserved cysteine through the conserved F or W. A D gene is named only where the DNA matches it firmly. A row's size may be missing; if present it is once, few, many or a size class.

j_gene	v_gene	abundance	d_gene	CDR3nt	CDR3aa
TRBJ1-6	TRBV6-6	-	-	TGTGCCAGCAGGTCGACTTTATTTCGGGATTCACCCCTCCACTTT	CASRSTLFRDSPLHF
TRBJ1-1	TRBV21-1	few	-	TGTGCCAGCAGCAAAAGTCGGGATCCCGGGACTGAAGCTTTCTTT	CASSKSRDPGTEAFF
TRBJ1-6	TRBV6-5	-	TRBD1	TGTGCCAGCAGAAACAGGGGAGGAGGTTCACCCCTCCACTTT	CASRNRGGGSPLHF
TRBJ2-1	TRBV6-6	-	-	TGTGCCAGCAGTTTTCTAGGGCCCCATCACGATGAGCAGTTCTTC	CASSFLGPHHDEQFF
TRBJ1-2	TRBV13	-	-	TGTGCCAGCAGCTTAGAGGGGGGGGGCTACACCTTC	CASSLEGGGYTF
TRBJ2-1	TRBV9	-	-	TGTGCCAGCAGCGTCGGTGGGTTGACCTACAATGAGCAGTTCTTC	CASSVGGLTYNEQFF
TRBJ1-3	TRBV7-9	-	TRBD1	TGTGCCAGCAGCCAGGGACAGAGCTCTGGAAACACCATATATTTT	CASSQGQSSGNTIYF
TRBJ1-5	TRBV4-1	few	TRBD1	TGCGCCAGCAGCCAAGATCGAGGGGACAGGGGTTCCAATCAGCCCCAGCATTTT	CASSQDRGDRGSNQPQHF
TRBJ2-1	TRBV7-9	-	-	TGTGCCAGCAGCTTAGGGGTCCTTGGGGAGCAGTTCTTC	CASSLGVLGEQFF
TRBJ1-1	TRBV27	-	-	TGTGCCAGCAGTTTAAATGGTAGGGGCACTGAAGCTTTCTTT	CASSLNGRGTEAFF
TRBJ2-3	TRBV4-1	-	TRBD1	TGCGCCAGCAGCCAAGCTGACAGGGGGGGAGATACGCAGTATTTT	CASSQADRGGDTQYF
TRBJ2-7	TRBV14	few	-	TGTGCCAGCAGCCATGGGTCTCTATTCTACGAGCAGTACTTC	CASSHGSLFYEQYF
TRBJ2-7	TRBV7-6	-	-	TGTGCCAGCAGTGGAGGGAACGAGCAGTACTTC	CASSGGNEQYF
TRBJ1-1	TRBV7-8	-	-	TGTGCCAGCAGCTTAGCTCCCAACACTGAAGCTTTCTTT	CASSLAPNTEAFF
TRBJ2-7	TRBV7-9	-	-	TGTGCCAGCAGCTTAGGTCCGTACTACGAGCAGTACTTC	CASSLGPYYEQYF
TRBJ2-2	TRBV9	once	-	TGTGCCAGCAGCTCGGCGAAATACACCGGGGAGCTGTTTTTT	CASSSAKYTGELFF
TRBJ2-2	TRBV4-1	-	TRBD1	TGCGCCAGCAGCCAGAGGGGACAGGGAAATACCGGGGAGCTGTTTTTT	CASSQRGQGNTGELFF
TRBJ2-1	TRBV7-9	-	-	TGTGCCAGCAGCTCGCACTTTCGGACCCAGTCTACCTCCTACAATGAGCAGTTCTTC	CASSSHFRTQSTSYNEQFF
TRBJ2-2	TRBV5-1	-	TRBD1	TGCGCCAGCAGCTTGGGACAGGGGGACACCGGGGAGCTGTTTTTT	CASSLGQGDTGELFF
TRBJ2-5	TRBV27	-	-	TGTGCCAGCAGTACATGGGACACCGAGGCCCAGTACTTC	CASSTWDTEAQYF
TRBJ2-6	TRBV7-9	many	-	TGTGCCAGCAGCTTACAGGGGGGGTCTTCCTCTGGGGCCAACGTCCTGACTTTC	CASSLQGGSSSGANVLTF
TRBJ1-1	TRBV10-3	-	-	TGTGCCATCAGTCCAGCTCCGGACAGACCCCCTGGGGTTTTCTTT	CAISPAPDRPPGVFF
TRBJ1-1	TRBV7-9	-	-	TGTGCCAGCATGGCATGGGGCACTGAAGCTTTCTTT	CASMAWGTEAFF
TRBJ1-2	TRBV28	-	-	TGTGCCAGCAGCACTAAGGGCGGAACACTCCACTATGGCTACACCTTC	CASSTKGGTLHYGYTF
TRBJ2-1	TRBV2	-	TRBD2	TGTGCCATGACTAGCGGGAATGAGCAGTTCTTC	CAMTSGNEQFF
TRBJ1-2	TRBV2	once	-	TGTGCCATCAAGGGAATGAGGGAACACTATGGCTACACCTTC	CAIKGMREHYGYTF
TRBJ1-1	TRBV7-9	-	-	TGTGCCAGCAGCTCTCCGGGTAAAGGCACTGAAGCTTTCTTT	CASSSPGKGTEAFF
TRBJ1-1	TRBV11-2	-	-	TGTGCCAGCAGATTCAATAGGGGTACTGAAGCTTTCTTT	CASRFNRGTEAFF
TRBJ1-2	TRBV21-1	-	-	TGTGCCAGCAGCAAAGAAGACAGGGAAGGAGGGTATGGCTACACCTTC	CASSKEDREGGYGYTF